Below, one T cell receptor (beta chain) is given with its context. The data derive from a study of T-cell reconstitution after alpha-beta-depleted transplantation in children. The TCRbeta library incorporated unique molecular identifiers. TCRdb re-analysed the PCR reads in MiXCR, keeping a single row per CDR3 protein. Found here are 500,000 to 600,000 distinct CDR3 sequences, 32% of them singletons; the top ten hold approximately 2.3%. This CDR3 region has 15 residues. V shed 3 bases and J shed 6 bases, with 18 bases lying between them. CDR1 SGHRS and CDR2 YFSETQ come from the germline V gene. Sequences were derived from PBMCs from the stem cell graft donor, sampled from the stem cell graft. The chain joins TRBV5-1 to TRBJ1-2; D is perhaps TRBD1 (6 bases). The TCR originated in a human donor who donated a stem cell graft to a child with aplastic anemia. CDR3 sequence (DNA): TGCGCCAGCAGCTCTTCCGGACAGACTACAAATGGCTACACCTTC. As protein: CASSSSGQTTNGYTF.